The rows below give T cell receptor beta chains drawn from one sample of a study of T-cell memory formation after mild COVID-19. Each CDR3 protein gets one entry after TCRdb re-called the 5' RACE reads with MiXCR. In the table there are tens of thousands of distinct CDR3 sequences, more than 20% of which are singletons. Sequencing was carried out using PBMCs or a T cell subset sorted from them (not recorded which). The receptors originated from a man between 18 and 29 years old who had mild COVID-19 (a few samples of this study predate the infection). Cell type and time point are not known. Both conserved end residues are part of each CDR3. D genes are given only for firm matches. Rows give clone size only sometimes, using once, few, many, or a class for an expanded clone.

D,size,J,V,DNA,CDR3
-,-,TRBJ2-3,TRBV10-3,TGTGCCATCAGTGAGCCTGCCTACACAGATACGCAGTATTTT,CAISEPAYTDTQYF
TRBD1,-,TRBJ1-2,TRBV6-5,TGTGCCAGCAGTTACTCCACCGGGACAGGGGGCTATGGCTACACCTTC,CASSYSTGTGGYGYTF
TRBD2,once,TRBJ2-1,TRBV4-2,TGTGCCAGCAGCCCAACGGGGGGCTCCTACAATGAGCAGTTCTTC,CASSPTGGSYNEQFF
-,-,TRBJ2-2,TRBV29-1,TGCAGCGTTTTATTAGGACAGAGCACCGGGGAGCTGTTTTTT,CSVLLGQSTGELFF
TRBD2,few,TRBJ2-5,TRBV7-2,TGTGCCAGCAGCTTAGGAAGCCTAGCGGGGGCGGCCCAGTACTTC,CASSLGSLAGAAQYF
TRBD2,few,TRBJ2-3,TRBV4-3,TGCGCCAGCAGCCAACTAGCGGGGGGACCAGATACGCAGTATTTT,CASSQLAGGPDTQYF
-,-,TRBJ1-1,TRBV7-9,TGTGCCAGCAGCCACCGGGACACGACCTTGAACACTGAAGCTTTCTTT,CASSHRDTTLNTEAFF
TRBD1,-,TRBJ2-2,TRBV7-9,TGTGCCACCCCGACAGGGGGGGCCGGGGAGCTGTTTTTT,CATPTGGAGELFF
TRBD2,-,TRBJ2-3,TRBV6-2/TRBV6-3,TGTGCCAGCAGCGGGACTAGCGGGGGTGCAGATACGCAGTATTTT,CASSGTSGGADTQYF
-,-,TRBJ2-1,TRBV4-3,TGCGCCAGCAGCCAAGGGACAGCCAGGTATAATGAGCAGTTCTTC,CASSQGTARYNEQFF
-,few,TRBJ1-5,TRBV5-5,TGTGCCAGCAGCTTGAGCGACGTTAGCAATCAGCCCCAGCATTTT,CASSLSDVSNQPQHF
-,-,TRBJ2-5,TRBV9,TGTGCCAGCAGCCCGGGACATCGGTCCCAAGAGACCCAGTACTTC,CASSPGHRSQETQYF
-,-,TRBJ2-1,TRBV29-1,TGCAGCGTTGAGATGAGCTCCTACAATGAGCAGTTCTTC,CSVEMSSYNEQFF
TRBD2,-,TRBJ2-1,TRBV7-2,TGTGCCAGCAGCTTAAGCGGGGGGGTCTGGCTGTTCTTC,CASSLSGGVWLFF
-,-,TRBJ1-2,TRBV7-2,TGTGCCAGCAGCTCCCCGGGGGCGTTAGGCTACACCTTC,CASSSPGALGYTF
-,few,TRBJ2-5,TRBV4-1,TGCGCCAGCAGCCAACTCAGTGAAGAGACCCAGTACTTC,CASSQLSEETQYF
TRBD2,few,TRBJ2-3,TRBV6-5,TGTGCCAGCAGTTACTGGGCTAGCGGGGGTGCAGATACGCAGTATTTT,CASSYWASGGADTQYF
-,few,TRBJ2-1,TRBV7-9,TGTGCCAGCAGCTTAGTAGAAGCAAAATTCAATGAGCAGTTCTTC,CASSLVEAKFNEQFF
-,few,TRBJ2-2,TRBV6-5,TGTGCCAGCAGTTTTACGGGGGATTTGGACACCGGGGAGCTGTTTTTT,CASSFTGDLDTGELFF
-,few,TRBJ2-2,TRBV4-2,TGTGCCAGCAGCCAAGAAACAGGGCTCCGGGAGCTGTTTTTT,CASSQETGLRELFF
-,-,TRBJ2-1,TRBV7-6,TGTGCCAGCAGCTATTCAGGCTACAATGAGCAGTTCTTC,CASSYSGYNEQFF
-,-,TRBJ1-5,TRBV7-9,TGTGCCAGCAGCTTAGCACTCGGGGATTATAGCAATCAGCCCCAGCATTTT,CASSLALGDYSNQPQHF
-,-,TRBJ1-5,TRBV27,TGTGCCAGCAGAATTAGGGGGGGCAATCAGCCCCAGCATTTT,CASRIRGGNQPQHF
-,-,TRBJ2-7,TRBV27,TGTGCCAGCAGTCCCCGACAACTAAGCTACGAGCAGTACTTC,CASSPRQLSYEQYF
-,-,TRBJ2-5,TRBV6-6,TGTGCCAGCACCTCCGGAGGTTATGAGACCCAGTACTTC,CASTSGGYETQYF
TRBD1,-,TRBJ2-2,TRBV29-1,TGCAGCGTAACAGGGGTCATCAGGACCGGGGAGCTGTTTTTT,CSVTGVIRTGELFF
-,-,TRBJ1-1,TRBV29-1,TGCAGCGTTAAGTGGGCGGCGGCCGGAGAGGAAGCTTTCTTT,CSVKWAAAGEEAFF
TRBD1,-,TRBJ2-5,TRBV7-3,TGTGCCAGCAGCCCGGGGACAGTCGGGGAGACCCAGTACTTC,CASSPGTVGETQYF
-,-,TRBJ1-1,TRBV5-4,TGTGCCAGCAAGGGGTTTGGTCTGGACACTGAAGCTTTCTTT,CASKGFGLDTEAFF
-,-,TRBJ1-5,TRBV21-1,TGTGCCAGCAGCAAAGGTAGTCGCGACGAGGGGGCGAAACAGCCCCAGCATTTT,CASSKGSRDEGAKQPQHF
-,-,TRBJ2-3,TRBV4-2,TGTGCCAGCAGCCCGCAACCACCCGACACTGCGTTCGACGCAGATACGCAGTATTTT,CASSPQPPDTAFDADTQYF
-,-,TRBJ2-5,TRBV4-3,TGCGCCAGCAGCCAAGGCTCGAGGGACCAAGAGACCCAGTACTTC,CASSQGSRDQETQYF
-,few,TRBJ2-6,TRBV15,TGTGCCACCAGCAGCCTTTCCTCTGGGGCCAACGTCCTGACTTTC,CATSSLSSGANVLTF
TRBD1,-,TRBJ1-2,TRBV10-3,TGTGCCATCATGGGGACAGGCTACTATGGCTACACCTTC,CAIMGTGYYGYTF
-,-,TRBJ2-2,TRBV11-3,TGTGCCAGCAGCAGGACTGTTAACACCGGGGAGCTGTTTTTT,CASSRTVNTGELFF
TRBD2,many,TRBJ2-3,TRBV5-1,TGCGCCAGCAGCTTGGCGTTTCGCGGGGGGTTAGATACGCAGTATTTT,CASSLAFRGGLDTQYF
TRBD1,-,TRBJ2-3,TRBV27,TGTGCCGGCGACAGGGATAATTCAGATACGCAGTATTTT,CAGDRDNSDTQYF
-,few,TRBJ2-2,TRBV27,TGTGCCAGCAGTTTATTTGCCCTGGCTGGGGAGCTGTTTTTT,CASSLFALAGELFF
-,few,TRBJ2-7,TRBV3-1,TGTGCCAGCAGCCCAACCACCGGAACTTACGAGCAGTACTTC,CASSPTTGTYEQYF
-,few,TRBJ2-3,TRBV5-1,TGCGCCAGCAGCTTGGCCCGGAGCACAGATACGCAGTATTTT,CASSLARSTDTQYF
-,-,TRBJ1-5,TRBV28,TGTGCCAGCAGTCCATACCGACAGGCTCACAATCAGCCCCAGCATTTT,CASSPYRQAHNQPQHF
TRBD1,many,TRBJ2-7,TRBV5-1,TGCGCCAGCAGCGGCCTGACAGGGGGCAGCCGCTACGAGCAGTACTTC,CASSGLTGGSRYEQYF
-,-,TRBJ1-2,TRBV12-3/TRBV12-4,TGTGCCAGCAGTTTGCAGCTGCGGGGCTACACCTTC,CASSLQLRGYTF
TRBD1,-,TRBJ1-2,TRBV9,TGTGCCAGCAGCGAGACAGGGGGGTTTTATGGCTACACCTTC,CASSETGGFYGYTF
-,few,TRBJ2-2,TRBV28,TGTGCCAGCAGTTTATTGGAGGGTATAGACACCGGGGAGCTGTTTTTT,CASSLLEGIDTGELFF
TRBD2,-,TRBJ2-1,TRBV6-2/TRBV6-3,TGTGCCAGCAGTTCCTCGGGGGGGCCGAGCAATGAGCAGTTCTTC,CASSSSGGPSNEQFF
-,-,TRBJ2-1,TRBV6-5,TGTGCCAGCAAAAATAGCGGAGACAATGAGCAGTTCTTC,CASKNSGDNEQFF
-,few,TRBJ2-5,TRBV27,TGTGCCAGCAGTTTCCTCGGGGGGCCGGAAGAGACCCAGTACTTC,CASSFLGGPEETQYF
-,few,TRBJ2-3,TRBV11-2,TGTGCCAGCAGCTTAGAACCGACCTATACGCAGTATTTT,CASSLEPTYTQYF
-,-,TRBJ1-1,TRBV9,TGTGCCAGCAGCCCCAGGGAAATCACTGAAGCTTTCTTT,CASSPREITEAFF
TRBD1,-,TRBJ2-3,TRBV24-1,TGTGCCACCAGTGATCCAGTCCCGGGACAGGGGACAGATACGCAGTATTTT,CATSDPVPGQGTDTQYF
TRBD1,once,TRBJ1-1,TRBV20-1,TGCAGTGCTAGAGATACCCAGGGGGGTGAAACTGAAGCTTTCTTT,CSARDTQGGETEAFF
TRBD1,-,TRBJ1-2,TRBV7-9,TGTGCCAGTCCCTCACCCCCACAGGGGCCGATCTATGGCTACACCTTC,CASPSPPQGPIYGYTF
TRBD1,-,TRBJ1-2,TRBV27,TGTGCCAGCAGTCATACCGGGACAGGGGTGGGGTATGGCTACACCTTC,CASSHTGTGVGYGYTF